These 30 T cell receptor beta chains were sequenced from one sample in a study of blood T cell repertoires in COVID-19. Assay: immunoSEQ multiplex PCR; the TCRdb copy retains only in-frame clones and omits some. Here the sample spans about 320,000 clones, roughly nine tenths being singletons. Sequences were obtained from PBMCs or T cells enriched from blood (not recorded which). These receptors were obtained from a man aged 60 to 69 who had recovered from COVID-19.

This clone was detected only once. J is TRBJ2-7 and V is TRBV9; D is uncertain. This CDR3 comprises 16 residues. With 0 bases removed from V and 0 bases from J, the gap between germline ends came to 13 bases. Germline lookup yields CDR1 SGDLS and CDR2 YYNGEE. The CDR3 protein is CASSVAPMTSSYEQYF. CDR3 bases: TGTGCCAGCAGCGTAGCTCCCATGACAAGCTCCTACGAGCAGTACTTC.

In regard to this clone: Other DNA sequences in the sample encode the same CDR3. The chain joins TRBV24-1 to TRBJ2-3; D unclear. V lost 1 base and J 2 bases, leaving 9 bases between the germline ends. The CDR3 is made up of 15 amino acids. Per germline, CDR1 KGHDR and CDR2 SFDVKD. The DNA of the CDR3 is TGTGCCACCAGTGATTTTAGAGATCCCACAGATACGCAGTATTTT. Amino acids: CATSDFRDPTDTQYF.

The chain couples TRBV29-1 to TRBJ2-7, with 10 bases lining up with TRBD2. The germline V gene encodes CDR1 SQVTM and CDR2 ANQGSEA. This CDR3 has 14 amino acids. V was clipped by 6 bases and J by 2 bases; unmatched bases: 7. The CDR3 reads CSVAGTSEAYEQYF. The DNA for the CDR3 is TGCAGCGTCGCCGGGACTAGCGAGGCCTACGAGCAGTACTTC.

The chain links TRBV10-1 to TRBJ2-1; 8 nucleotides align to TRBD2. Germline assignment: CDR1 WNHNN and CDR2 SYGVQD (reference sequence). V was clipped by 4 bases and J by 9 bases; unmatched bases: 5. This CDR3 region has 13 residues. CDR3 coding DNA: TGCGCCAGCAGTGCCGGGAGGGCCGGTGAGCAGTTCTTC. Its translation is CASSAGRAGEQFF.

The genes are TRBV7-3 and TRBJ2-3; TRBD1 matches at 8 bases. The V and J ends lost 5 bases and 11 bases, in that order; junction bases with no gene match: 18. The CDR3 is made up of 16 amino acids. The germline V gene has CDR1 SGHTA and CDR2 FQGTGA. The CDR3 DNA reads as TGTGCCAGCAGCCCCCTATCGACAGGGGTCCTGGGTATGCAGTATTTT. Translation: CASSPLSTGVLGMQYF.

This chain uses TRBV6-1 with TRBJ1-3; tentatively, D is TRBD1 (6 bases). From germline, CDR1 is MNHNS and CDR2 SASEGT. The V end was cut by 2 bases, the J end by 1 base, with 9 bases between. CDR3 size: 15 residues. The CDR3 is CASSEIRGSGNTIYF. The CDR3 DNA sequence: TGTGCCAGCAGTGAAATCAGGGGTTCTGGAAACACCATATATTTT.

The J gene is TRBJ2-1, the V gene TRBV13; 9 nucleotides align to TRBD2. V gave up 4 bases and J gave up 6 bases; unmatched junction bases: 7. The CDR3 runs 15 residues. CDR1 is PRHDT and CDR2 is FYEKMQ in the germline V gene (reference sequence). DNA of the CDR3: TGTGCCAGCAGCTCCAGCGGGAGGTCTCGCAATGAGCAGTTCTTC. Translation gives CASSSSGRSRNEQFF.

The chain links TRBV19 to TRBJ1-5; a possible D gene is TRBD1 (5 bases). CDR1 and CDR2 from the germline V gene are LNHDA and SQIVND (reference sequence). Trimming took 8 bases from V and 0 from J, leaving 14 bases between them. The CDR3 spans 15 residues. The CDR3 spells CASWGRDPSNQPQHF. The CDR3 coding sequence is TGTGCCAGTTGGGGGAGGGACCCTAGCAATCAGCCCCAGCATTTT.

This clone was seen once. This chain links TRBV18 with TRBJ2-2; 10 bases are a match to TRBD1. The trim removed 3 bases at V and 4 bases at J, leaving 8 bases unmatched. The CDR3 extends over 17 amino acids. Per germline, CDR1 KGHSH and CDR2 LQKENI. CDR3 residues: CASSPHRQGAFTGELFF. CDR3 nucleotide sequence: TGTGCCAGCTCACCCCACAGACAGGGGGCTTTCACCGGGGAGCTGTTTTTT.

V and J are TRBV7-3 and TRBJ1-2; D not resolved. Between the trimmed V and J ends, which lost 5 bases and 7 bases, there was a span of 14 bases. Germline-derived CDR1 and CDR2 are SGHTA and FQGTGA. This CDR3 region has 13 residues. This CDR3 reads CASSPSTAGGYTF. In DNA, the CDR3 is TGTGCCAGCAGCCCATCAACGGCGGGTGGCTACACCTTC. Variable domain in full (rest from reference TRBV7-3 and TRBJ1-2): GAGVSQTPSNKVTEKGKYVELRCDPISGHTALYWYRQSLGQGPEFLIYFQGTGAADDSGLPNDRFFAVRPEGSVSTLKIQRTERGDSAVYLCASSPSTAGGYTFGSGTRLTVV.

V usage is TRBV4-1 and J usage is TRBJ1-3, with D perhaps matching TRBD1 (5 bases). Trimming took 1 base from V and 1 from J, leaving 11 bases between them. This CDR3 spans 16 amino acids. From germline, CDR1 is MGHRA and CDR2 YSYEKL. The CDR3 here is CASSQVWGDSGNTIYF. The CDR3 DNA reads as TGCGCCAGCAGCCAAGTTTGGGGGGATTCTGGAAACACCATATATTTT.

The genes are TRBV6-2 or TRBV6-3 and TRBJ2-5; 7 bases agree with TRBD2. The CDR3 runs 16 residues. Germline CDR1 reads MNHEY; CDR2 reads SVGEGT. The J segment lost 4 bases and the V segment lost 10 bases, leaving 18 bases of the junction unmatched. The CDR3 protein is CATRPVAGEEIETQYF. In DNA form, the CDR3 reads TGTGCCACCAGGCCTGTTGCGGGGGAAGAGATAGAGACCCAGTACTTC.

This chain uses TRBV14 with TRBJ2-5; 9 bases align to TRBD2. The CDR3 is 14 residues long. Germline lookup yields CDR1 SGHDN and CDR2 FVKESK. V shed 9 bases and J 5 bases; nucleotides not matched to a gene: 10. The CDR3 DNA follows: TGTGCCAGAGTGCGCGGGGGGGTGGAGGAGACCCAGTACTTC. It yields the protein CARVRGGVEETQYF. Filled out from reference TRBV14 and TRBJ2-5, the complete variable domain reads EAGVTQFPSHSVIEKGQTVTLRCDPISGHDNLYWYRRVMGKEIKFLLHFVKESKQDESGMPNNRFLAERTGGTYSTLKVQPAELEDSGVYFCARVRGGVEETQYFGPGTRLLVL.

The rearrangement links TRBV11-2 to TRBJ1-1; possibly TRBD1 for D (5 bases). Looked up from germline, CDR1 is SGHAT and CDR2 is FQNNGV. Trimming removed 5 bases at V and 2 bases at J, with 9 bases between. The CDR3 is 13 amino acids. The CDR3 sequence: CASSQTVNTEAFF. For the CDR3, the DNA is TGTGCCAGCAGCCAGACAGTCAACACTGAAGCTTTCTTT. Full variable domain (remainder filled in from reference TRBV11-2 and TRBJ1-1): EAGVAQSPRYKIIEKRQSVAFWCNPISGHATLYWYQQILGQGPKLLIQFQNNGVVDDSQLPKDRFSAERLKGVDSTLKIQPAKLEDSAVYLCASSQTVNTEAFFGQGTRLTVV.

The sample holds one count of this clone. This rearrangement joins TRBV19 to TRBJ2-1, with 11 nucleotides matching TRBD1. The CDR3 contains 15 residues. Trimming removed 8 bases from V and 6 bases from J; junction bases left unmatched: 9. From germline, CDR1 is LNHDA and CDR2 SQIVND (reference sequence). CDR3 DNA sequence: TGTGCCAGTGTGGTCGGGACAGGGGGATTCAATGAGCAGTTCTTC. Its protein product is CASVVGTGGFNEQFF.

The rearrangement links TRBV7-2 to TRBJ2-5, with D tentatively TRBD2 (6 bases). V lost 1 base to trimming and J lost 5 bases, with 14 bases between them. There are 15 residues in the CDR3. Germline CDR1 and CDR2: SGHTA and FQGNSA. The CDR3 loop is CASSLGGARRETQYF. DNA of the CDR3: TGTGCCAGCAGCTTAGGCGGGGCACGGCGGGAGACCCAGTACTTC. The entire variable domain, with the rest obtained from reference TRBV7-2 and TRBJ2-5, is as follows: GAGVSQSPSNKVTEKGKDVELRCDPISGHTALYWYRQSLGQGLEFLIYFQGNSAPDKSGLPSDRFSAERTGGSVSTLTIQRTQQEDSAVYLCASSLGGARRETQYFGPGTRLLVL.

The chain carries TRBV3-1 (or the pseudogene TRBV3-2) and TRBJ2-1; 7 positions match TRBD2. This CDR3 has 15 residues. Trimming took 4 bases from V and 6 from J; bases not matched to a gene: 9. Germline-derived CDR1 and CDR2 are LGHDT and YNNKEL (reference sequence). This chain's CDR3 is CASSLPGTTSNEQFF. DNA of the CDR3: TGTGCCAGCAGCCTCCCCGGGACTACATCCAATGAGCAGTTCTTC.

V is TRBV6-4 and J is TRBJ2-7, with D possibly being TRBD2 (6 bases). Looked up from germline, CDR1 is MRHNA and CDR2 is SNTAGT. The CDR3 is 15 amino acids. V lost 4 bases, J lost 3 bases, and 16 bases lay in between. The chain's CDR3 is CASSAFGSSGYEQYF. CDR3 in DNA: TGTGCCAGCAGTGCCTTCGGGAGTTCTGGCTACGAGCAGTACTTC.

V is TRBV5-6 and J is TRBJ1-5, with a weak D call TRBD1 (6 bases). V dropped 3 bases and J dropped 4 bases, with 20 bases sitting between them. The CDR3 is made up of 17 amino acids. Germline values: CDR1 SGHDT, CDR2 YYEEEE. CDR3 protein: CASSSRGGGAGNQPQHF. In nucleotides, the CDR3 is TGTGCCAGCAGCTCCAGGGGCGGGGGCGCGGGGAATCAGCCCCAGCATTTT. The variable domain in full, with the rest retrieved from reference TRBV5-6 and TRBJ1-5, is DAGVTQSPTHLIKTRGQQVTLRCSPKSGHDTVSWYQQALGQGPQFIFQYYEEEERQRGNFPDRFSGHQFPNYSSELNVNALLLGDSALYLCASSSRGGGAGNQPQHFGDGTRLSIL.

J is TRBJ1-5 and V is TRBV7-8; a possible D gene is TRBD1 (5 bases). Trimming left V 5 bases short and J 5 bases short, with 16 bases between. Germline V gene lookup returns CDR1 SGHVS and CDR2 FQNEAQ. This CDR3 has 15 amino acids. This chain's CDR3 is CASSRGGGRDQPQHF. CDR3 coding DNA: TGTGCCAGCAGCCGGGGCGGGGGTCGCGATCAGCCCCAGCATTTT.

V gene TRBV10-3 combines with J gene TRBJ1-1, with TRBD1 as a possible D gene (5 bases). Per the germline V gene, CDR1 is ENHRY and CDR2 is SYGVKD. Trimming took 4 bases from V and 0 from J, leaving 9 bases between them. CDR3 length: 14 amino acids. The CDR3 sequence: CAISVRGMNTEAFF. As DNA, the CDR3 is TGTGCCATCAGTGTAAGGGGCATGAACACTGAAGCTTTCTTT.

The rearrangement uses TRBV5-1 and TRBJ2-1; D might be TRBD2 (6 bases). Trimming removed 4 bases from V and 9 bases from J, with 17 bases in between. Germline-derived CDR1 and CDR2 are SGHRS and YFSETQ. The CDR3 runs 14 residues. CDR3 in amino acids: CASSLTSSRGEQFF. The CDR3 DNA is TGCGCCAGCAGCCTCACTAGCTCCCGTGGTGAGCAGTTCTTC. Variable domain in full (rest from reference TRBV5-1 and TRBJ2-1): KAGVTQTPRYLIKTRGQQVTLSCSPISGHRSVSWYQQTPGQGLQFLFEYFSETQRNKGNFPGRFSGRQFSNSRSEMNVSTLELGDSALYLCASSLTSSRGEQFFGPGTRLTVL.

This CDR3 is CASSLTSVYEQYF. The DNA for the CDR3 is TGTGCCAGTAGTCTGACTAGCGTCTACGAGCAGTACTTC. The gene calls are TRBV19 and TRBJ2-7, with 8 bases identical to TRBD2. With 5 bases clipped from V and 3 bases from J, the junction kept 3 bases outside the gene matches. CDR1 is LNHDA, CDR2 SQIVND, per germline (reference sequence). The CDR3 runs 13 residues.

The chain recombines TRBV19 with TRBJ2-7, with 9 nucleotides matching TRBD1. Trimming at V came to 6 bases and at J to 3 bases, leaving 9 bases not matched to a gene. The CDR3 has 15 residues. Germline lookup yields CDR1 LNHDA and CDR2 SQIVND (reference sequence). CDR3 in amino acids: CASRTGGATGYEQYF. The CDR3 region has the DNA TGTGCCAGTAGGACAGGGGGAGCAACCGGCTACGAGCAGTACTTC. Looking up the rest from reference TRBV19 and TRBJ2-7 gives the full variable domain: DGGITQSPKYLFRKEGQNVTLSCEQNLNHDAMYWYRQDPGQGLRLIYYSQIVNDFQKGDIAEGYSVSREKKESFPLTVTSAQKNPTAFYLCASRTGGATGYEQYFGPGTRLTVT.

V and J are TRBV6-6 and TRBJ2-5; D may be TRBD1 (6 bases). CDR1 and CDR2 from the germline V gene are MNHNY and SVGAGI (reference sequence). The CDR3 runs 18 residues. Trimming removed 5 bases from V and 5 bases from J, with 27 bases in between. As DNA, the CDR3 is TGTGCCAGCAGTCCCTCGGACAGCGGACTGCCCTTGGGGGAGACCCAGTACTTC. This sequence encodes CASSPSDSGLPLGETQYF.

V is TRBV7-8 and J is TRBJ1-1; weak D call: TRBD1 (5 bases). Germline CDR1 reads SGHVS; CDR2 reads FQNEAQ. V was shortened by 0 bases and J by 4 bases, with 12 bases between the two germline ends. The CDR3 has 15 amino acids. The CDR3 region is CASSLAWGRGTEAFF. For the CDR3, the DNA is TGTGCCAGCAGCTTAGCGTGGGGAAGGGGCACTGAAGCTTTCTTT.

This clone was counted only a few times. V and J are TRBV19 and TRBJ2-2, with 10 positions matching TRBD1. V gave up 3 bases and J gave up 5 bases; unmatched junction bases: 3. The CDR3 is 15 amino acids. Germline CDR1 LNHDA, CDR2 SQIVND (reference sequence). The CDR3 DNA sequence: TGTGCCAGTAGTATCCAGGACAGGGGGACCGGGGAGCTGTTTTTT. This sequence encodes CASSIQDRGTGELFF.

This clone was observed a few times. The rearrangement uses TRBV6-4 and TRBJ1-1; D possibly corresponds to TRBD1 (6 bases). CDR1 MRHNA and CDR2 SNTAGT come from the germline V gene. The V end lost 4 bases, the J end lost 1 base, and 10 bases lay between the germline ends. CDR3 size: 14 residues. The CDR3 bases are TGTGCCAGCAGTGTCTCACAGGGGAACACTGAAGCTTTCTTT. Protein product: CASSVSQGNTEAFF.

V usage is TRBV14 and J usage is TRBJ1-1; TRBD1 is a possible D gene (5 bases). From germline, CDR1 is SGHDN and CDR2 FVKESK. V lost 3 bases, J lost 1 base, and 12 bases lay in between. The CDR3 runs 15 residues. The CDR3 DNA is TGTGCCAGCAGCCACCTTGGGGGGAGGAACACTGAAGCTTTCTTT. Residues: CASSHLGGRNTEAFF.

This chain connects TRBV4-3 to TRBJ1-6; maybe TRBD1 (6 bases). Trimming pared 0 bases from V and 3 bases from J, leaving 12 bases between. The length of the CDR3 is 17 residues. Germline values: CDR1 LGHNA, CDR2 YSLEER. CDR3 loop: CASSQDRQASYNSPLHF. Here the CDR3 DNA reads TGCGCCAGCAGCCAAGATCGACAGGCTAGCTATAATTCACCCCTCCACTTT.